This T cell receptor beta chain was profiled in a study of shared clonotypes between healthy human individuals. Notes on the study in general: Naive subsets generally had larger estimated richness than memory subsets.

The protocol was immunoSEQ multiplex PCR, while the TCRdb copy is restricted to in-frame clones and leaves out a portion. The sample includes about 700,000 clones, approximately 90% seen only once; the top ten take more than 20%. The naive CD8 fraction comprised CD45RO-negative cells positively selected for CCR7 and excluded terminally differentiated effector memory CD45RA+ cells. After removal of 1 base from V and 4 bases from J, the junction contained 7 bases not matched to a gene. Germline V gives CDR1 MGHRA, CDR2 YSYEKL. This CDR3 region has 17 residues. This clone was seen once. The target antigen is unknown.

Material: naive CD8+ T cells sorted from blood. V is TRBV4-1 and J is TRBJ2-1; 10 bases map to TRBD2. This receptor was identified in a man aged 25 to 45 in good health. The chain's CDR3 is CASSQALTSGVYNEQFF. The CDR3 bases are TGCGCCAGCAGCCAAGCTCTAACTAGCGGGGTTTACAATGAGCAGTTCTTC.